Listed here is a single T cell receptor (beta chain). Its antigen is unknown. This sample was taken from a study of graft-versus-host responses after intestinal transplantation. Study results and limitations: Recipient marrow held GvH clones, some first seen in ileum or blood.

Repertoires were generated with immunoSEQ multiplex PCR, while TCRdb's copy carries only in-frame clones and drops some. This table has around 26,000 clones, roughly 94% appearing once. The germline V gene has CDR1 SEHNR and CDR2 FQNEAQ (reference sequence). The CDR3 extends over 18 amino acids. The V gene lost 1 base and the J gene lost 0 bases, with 13 bases spanning the gap. The TCR originated in a human patient who received an intestinal transplant, so some T cells may come from the graft donor. V is TRBV7-9 and J is TRBJ1-6; no definite D call. Sequenced here: PBMCs, sampled 156 days after intestinal transplant. The CDR3 DNA follows: TGTGCCAGCAGCTTAGGTCCCGACATTCGCTCCTATAATTCACCCCTCCACTTT. It yields the protein CASSLGPDIRSYNSPLHF.